The source of this T cell receptor (beta chain) is a study of blood T cell repertoires in COVID-19. Assay: immunoSEQ multiplex PCR; the TCRdb copy retains only in-frame clones and omits some. The table lists approximately 360,000 clones, 70% to 90% of them singletons. Source material: PBMCs or T cells enriched from blood (not recorded which). This clonotype was obtained from a woman under 40 with acute COVID-19.

CDR3 in amino acids: CASSHQTGMNTEAFF. The DNA of the CDR3 is TGTGCCAGCAGCCACCAAACAGGGATGAACACTGAAGCTTTCTTT. The chain employs TRBV4-2 and TRBJ1-1, with a weak D call TRBD1 (6 bases). CDR1 and CDR2 from the germline V gene are LGHNA and YNFKEQ. The length of the CDR3 is 15 residues. The V and J ends lost 3 bases and 0 bases respectively, with 11 bases between them.